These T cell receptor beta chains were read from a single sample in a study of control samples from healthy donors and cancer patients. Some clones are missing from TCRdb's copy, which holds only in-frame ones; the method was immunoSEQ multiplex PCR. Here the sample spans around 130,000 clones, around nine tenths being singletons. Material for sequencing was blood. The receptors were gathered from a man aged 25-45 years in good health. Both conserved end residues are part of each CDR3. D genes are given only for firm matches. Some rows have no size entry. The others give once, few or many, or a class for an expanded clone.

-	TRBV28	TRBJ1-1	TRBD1	TGTGCCAGCAGTCTCAGGGGGTGGGCTTTCTTT	CASSLRGWAFF
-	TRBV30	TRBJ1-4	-	TGTGCCTGGAGAATAGGTCAGGACGGAAAAACTCTGTTTTTT	CAWRIGQDGKTLFF
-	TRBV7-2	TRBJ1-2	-	TGTGCCAGCAGCTCGGGACGGCACTATGGCTACACCTTC	CASSSGRHYGYTF
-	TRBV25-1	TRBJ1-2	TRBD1	TGTGCCAGCAACGCCGGGACAGCTTCTAACTATGGCTACACCTTC	CASNAGTASNYGYTF
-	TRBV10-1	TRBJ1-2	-	TGCGCCAGCGGATCGAGCCGGATCTATGGCTACACCTTC	CASGSSRIYGYTF
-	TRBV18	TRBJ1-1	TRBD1	TGTGCCAGCTCACCTCAGGGGGAAGAGACTGAAGCTTTCTTT	CASSPQGEETEAFF
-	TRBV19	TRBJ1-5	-	TGTGCCAGTAGTATAAGGGCAGAGGAACAGCCCCAGCATTTT	CASSIRAEEQPQHF
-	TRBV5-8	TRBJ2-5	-	TGTGCCAGCAGCCATATACAGGGGTCGGGAGGACTTGAAGAGACCCAGTACTTC	CASSHIQGSGGLEETQYF
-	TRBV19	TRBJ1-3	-	TGTGCCAGTAACCCTTTGGCAGGTGCTGGAAACACCATATATTTT	CASNPLAGAGNTIYF
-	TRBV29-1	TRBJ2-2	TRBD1	TGCAGCGCCCAAACCGGGACAGGGGCCGGGGAGCTGTTTTTT	CSAQTGTGAGELFF
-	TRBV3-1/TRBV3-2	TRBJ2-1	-	TGTGCCAGCAGCCAAGGCTACAATGAGCAGTTCTTC	CASSQGYNEQFF
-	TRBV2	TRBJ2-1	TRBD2	TGTGCCAGCCGTGCGGGGGAATACAATGAGCAGTTCTTC	CASRAGEYNEQFF
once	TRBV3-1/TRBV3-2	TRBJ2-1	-	TGTGCCAGCAGCCAAGGTGCACGTAGCCTTCCCAATGAGCAGTTCTTC	CASSQGARSLPNEQFF
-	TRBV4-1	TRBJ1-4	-	TGCGCCAGCAGCCAAGATAGGGAGGGCAGTTTCGAGGAAAAACTGTTTTTT	CASSQDREGSFEEKLFF
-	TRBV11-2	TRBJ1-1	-	TGTGCCAGCAGCTTAGTTAGGGGGGGGCGGACTGAAGCTTTCTTT	CASSLVRGGRTEAFF
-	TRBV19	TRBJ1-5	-	TGTGCCAGTAGATCCCCGGGGGTTAGCAATCAGCCCCAGCATTTT	CASRSPGVSNQPQHF
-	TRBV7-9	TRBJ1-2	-	TGTGCCAGCAGCTTAACAGAAGGGGGCTACACCTTC	CASSLTEGGYTF
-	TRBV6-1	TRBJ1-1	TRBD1	TGTGCCAGCAGTGACACACAGGGGTGGACTGAAGCTTTCTTT	CASSDTQGWTEAFF
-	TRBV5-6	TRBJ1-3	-	TGTGCCAGCAGCCTCGAGGGGATCGTGGGAAACACCATATATTTT	CASSLEGIVGNTIYF
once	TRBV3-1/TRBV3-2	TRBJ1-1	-	TGTGCCAGCAGCTCCGTGGGGAACACTGAAGCTTTCTTT	CASSSVGNTEAFF
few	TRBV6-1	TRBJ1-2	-	TGTGCCAGCAGTGAACGGGCTTACGGCTACACCTTC	CASSERAYGYTF
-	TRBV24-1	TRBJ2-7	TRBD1	TGTGCCACCAGTGATGACAGGGTTTCGGAGCAGTACTTC	CATSDDRVSEQYF
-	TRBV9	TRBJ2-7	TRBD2	TGTGCCAGCAGCGTAGGACTAGCGGGGGGCGAGCAGTACTTC	CASSVGLAGGEQYF
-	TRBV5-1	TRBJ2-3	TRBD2	TGCGCCAGCAGCTCCAACAGCGGGGGGGCTGGAGATACGCAGTATTTT	CASSSNSGGAGDTQYF
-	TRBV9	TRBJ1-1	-	TGTGCCAGCAGCGTAGGTGGCCCGATGAACACTGAAGCTTTCTTT	CASSVGGPMNTEAFF
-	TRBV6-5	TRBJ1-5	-	TGTGCCAGCGCCCGGGAGAGCAATCAGCCCCAGCATTTT	CASARESNQPQHF
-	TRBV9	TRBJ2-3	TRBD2	TGTGCCAGCAGCGTAGATCGGGGGGGCACAGATACGCAGTATTTT	CASSVDRGGTDTQYF
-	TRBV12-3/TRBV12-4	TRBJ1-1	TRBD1	TGTGCCAGCAGGTTTACAGGGGGAACTGAAGCTTTCTTT	CASRFTGGTEAFF